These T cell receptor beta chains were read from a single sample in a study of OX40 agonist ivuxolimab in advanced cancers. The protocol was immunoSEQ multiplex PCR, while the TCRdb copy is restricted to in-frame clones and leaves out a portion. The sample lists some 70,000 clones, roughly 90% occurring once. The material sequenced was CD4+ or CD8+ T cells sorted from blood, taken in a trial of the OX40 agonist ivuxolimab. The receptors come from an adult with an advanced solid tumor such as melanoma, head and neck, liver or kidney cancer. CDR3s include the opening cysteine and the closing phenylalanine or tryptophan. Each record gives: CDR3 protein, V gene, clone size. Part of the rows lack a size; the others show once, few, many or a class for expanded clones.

CASSASGGRVETQYF,TRBV9,NA
CASRSLAVETQYF,TRBV6-5,NA
CASSPENQPQHF,TRBV7-2,NA
CASRDSPGTEAFF,TRBV28,NA
CAWSLKGGGETQYF,TRBV30,once
CAWSLGRGFTDTQYF,TRBV30,NA
CASRVFSGELFF,TRBV19,NA
CASSGEQGWGNSPLHF,TRBV7-2,few
CASSEGEGFYEQYF,TRBV6-1,NA
CASTPGDGYGYTF,TRBV6-1,NA
CASSLDTTGNTIYF,TRBV28,NA
CASSLTGETQPQHF,TRBV7-2,once
CASSRQGDQFF,TRBV7-9,NA
CASSSNQPQHF,TRBV2,once
CASSLGGDHNEQFF,TRBV11-3,NA
CAISRDSQETQYF,TRBV10-3,NA